Reported below is one T cell receptor (beta chain). The antigen is unknown. This specimen belongs to a study of Ad26.COV2.S vaccination and SARS-CoV-2 variants. Between the trimmed V and J ends, which lost 8 bases and 4 bases, there was a span of 8 bases. The germline V gene has CDR1 MNHEY and CDR2 SVGAGI. The CDR3 runs to 11 residues. Findings and caveats of the study: TCR breadth and depth estimates may have understated total T cell responses. Vaccine and placebo recipients had comparable breadth of non-spike TCRs.

Some clones are missing from TCRdb's copy, which holds only in-frame ones; the method was immunoSEQ multiplex PCR. The sample comprises roughly 500,000 clones, around nine tenths of which are singletons, and more than 10% rests with the top ten. Treatment reported: 15 to 20 received Ad26.COV2.S at low or high dose, single or two shots; several received placebo; per-sample allocation not given. The samples were gathered on day 63 after the first injection of vaccine or placebo. Ad26 vector vaccine expressed Wuhan-strain SARS-CoV-2 spike. The sample consisted of peripheral blood, taken in a trial of Ad26.COV2.S vaccine versus placebo. The V gene is TRBV6-5, the J gene TRBJ2-5; no clear D gene. The TCR was taken from a person aged 18 to 65 who received the Ad26.COV2.S COVID-19 vaccine or a placebo. CDR3 amino acids: CASEFSETQYF. In DNA form, the CDR3 reads TGTGCCAGCGAGTTTTCAGAGACCCAGTACTTC.